These T cell receptor beta chains were read from a single sample in a study of T cell repertoires in cytomegalovirus infection. Via MiXCR, TCRdb re-called the reads, giving one row per CDR3 protein. The table lists about a million distinct CDR3 sequences, 30% to 40% of them singletons. These receptors are not linked to any known antigen. Sequenced here: cultured CD8+ T cells from PBMCs, sampled from culture after CMV antigen stimulation. The receptors shown here come from a human donor in good health (CMV status not recorded). Some clones in this sample may be carry-over from other donors' samples. Each CDR3 is given with its conserved first and last residue. The order of the fields is V gene, CDR3 protein.

TRBV7-8 CASSSSRENYNEQFF
TRBV27 CANNLGVGTEAFF
TRBV5-6 CASSSDSILTGELFF
TRBV6-1 CASSEHRAGNQPQHF
TRBV7-2 CASTTSYTYNEQFF
TRBV20-1 CSARAGVGADTQYF
TRBV18 CASSPLGRDLNQPQHF
TRBV7-6 CASRARGGAFNEQFF
TRBV12-3/TRBV12-4 CASRREGGRTEAFF
TRBV7-4 CASSPHLDRGYYGYTF
TRBV20-1 CSAPEPDQPQHF
TRBV12-3/TRBV12-4 CASLRGRQDPSGNTIYF
TRBV25-1 CASKRRRGDTF
TRBV12-3/TRBV12-4 CASSPEGAIPGELFF
TRBV6-6 CASSYGQISGANVLTF
TRBV6-5 CASSLKGAAGLTGLNTEAFF
TRBV19 CVSSPQGVVDGYTF
TRBV7-6 CASSRGQALGELFF
TRBV7-4 CASSATGGDSYEQYF
TRBV4-1 CASSQDSRVWHTEAFF
TRBV7-7 CASSNTGITDTQYF
TRBV10-3 CAIRRRDGDSGANVLTF
TRBV7-8 CASSLARTGITEAFF
TRBV7-2 CASSLGGDRGPYNEQFF
TRBV15 CATSVGGLGLDNEQFF
TRBV6-1 CASSTWDRGIRNTEAFF
TRBV7-8 CASSRWVREYNEQFF
TRBV6-6 CASSYPNWDSPLHF
TRBV27 CASSRRGGRADTQYF
TRBV7-8 CASSARTAGGELFF
TRBV12-3/TRBV12-4 CASSLESPYEQYF
TRBV27 CASSLQGSDQPQHF
TRBV3-1 CASSQGRQVYGYTF
TRBV25-1 CASSESHRDVEAFF
TRBV5-6 CASSLGARGYTF
TRBV27 CASSVIDRGEETQYF
TRBV6-5 CASSYATENSPLHF
TRBV7-8 CASSLERRLDGYTF
TRBV10-3 CAIRWKGGGEQYF
TRBV6-5 CASSPSGANTGELFF
TRBV12-3/TRBV12-4 CASNLYLDTEAFF
TRBV6-2/TRBV6-3 CATGWNTGELFF
TRBV6-6 CASTAADTQYF
TRBV27 CASSLFSGNYNSPLHF
TRBV6-1 CASSEGDSEYTDTQYF
TRBV9 CASSVALAGSYEQYF
TRBV15 CATSRTGTVNEQYF
TRBV27 CASSFTGGENQPQHF
TRBV27 CASSSFDSNQPQHF
TRBV20-1 CSARARWDLGAGELFF
TRBV7-9 CASSLGRTGSLRYGYTF
TRBV7-9 CASSTPSGTAQETQYF
TRBV5-6 CASSLSTTSTDTQYF
TRBV19 CASTGTGWGPYNQQFF
TRBV14 CASSYYPGQWYSGNTIYF
TRBV6-1 CASSDPAGRQPQHF
TRBV24-1 CATSDSLAGWQETQYF
TRBV7-2 CASSSREGDWTFNEQFF